This T cell receptor (beta chain) stems from a study of shared clonotypes between healthy human individuals. Study at large: A donor's plate count was three for CD4 naive and three for CD4 memory; CD8 naive had two and CD8 memory one.

Naive CD8 cells were CD45RO-negative, positively selected for CCR7, excluding terminally differentiated effector memory CD45RA+ cells. Sequencing was performed with immunoSEQ multiplex PCR; in TCRdb, only in-frame clones are kept and a portion is missing. The data contain around 2,000,000 clones, over 85% of them singletons. In regard to this clone: The antigen is undetermined.

Study-level findings and limits: Naive subsets typically showed greater estimated richness than memory subsets.

This CDR3 comprises 17 residues. The V and J ends lost 2 bases and 3 bases, in that order; junction bases with no gene match: 12. The germline CDR1 and CDR2 sequences are LNHNV and YYDKDF (reference sequence). The specimen was naive CD8+ T cells sorted from blood. The TCR comes from a man between 18 and 29 years old in good health. The genes are TRBV15 and TRBJ2-5, with TRBD1 matching 7 bases. The CDR3 spells CATSRWTGETKKETQYF. DNA of the CDR3: TGTGCCACCAGCAGATGGACAGGCGAGACAAAAAAAGAGACCCAGTACTTC.